Presented here are 6 T cell receptor beta chains from one specimen sequenced in a study of blood T cell repertoires in COVID-19 (dated by TCRdb to 2019 to 2021). The library was generated by the immunoSEQ multiplex PCR assay. Held by TCRdb, this immuneACCESS table contains in-frame sequences only and omits some clones. Under half of the omission traces to an unresolved V gene where checked; the cause of the rest is unknown. Recorded for this sample are 200,000 to 250,000 clones; around 84% of them occurred a single time. 15% to 20% of the sample is taken by the ten largest. Sequenced sample: peripheral blood. The receptor source for this set is an elderly woman with active or convalescent COVID-19.

DNA of the CDR3: TGTGCCAGCAGAGCCTCCGGGACAGGGGGTCAGCCCCAGCATTTT. The encoded protein is CASRASGTGGQPQHF. The genes are TRBV2 and TRBJ1-5; 11 nucleotides agree with TRBD1. V was pared by 6 bases and J by 6 bases, with 7 bases of the junction left unmatched. The CDR3 loop spans 15 amino acids. Germline V gene lookup returns CDR1 SNHLY and CDR2 FYNNEI.

This rearrangement joins TRBV6-5 to TRBJ1-1; perhaps TRBD1 as D (5 bases). Germline CDR1 MNHEY, CDR2 SVGAGI. This CDR3 is built from 16 residues. Deletions cut 4 bases from V and 6 bases from J, with 21 bases between. CDR3 in amino acids: CASSFGERRGEAEAFF. As DNA, the CDR3 is TGTGCCAGCAGTTTCGGGGAGCGGAGGGGAGAGGCTGAAGCTTTCTTT.

This rearrangement joins TRBV4-1 to TRBJ2-1; 11 bases are a match to TRBD2. J was trimmed by 4 bases and V by 4 bases; bases with no gene match: 3. The V gene's germline CDR1 is MGHRA and CDR2 YSYEKL. The CDR3 is 15 amino acids. The CDR3 here is CASSLRLAGYNEQFF. Here the CDR3 DNA reads TGCGCCAGCAGCCTTAGACTAGCGGGGTACAATGAGCAGTTCTTC.

This chain joins TRBV7-3 and TRBJ2-3; 13 nucleotides agree with TRBD2. Germline assignment: CDR1 SGHTA and CDR2 FQGTGA. The J segment lost 6 bases and the V segment lost 5 bases, leaving 5 bases of the junction unmatched. The CDR3 runs 15 residues. The CDR3 loop is CASSTTSGRADTQYF. The CDR3 region has the DNA TGTGCCAGCAGCACTACTAGCGGGAGGGCGGATACGCAGTATTTT.

The J gene is TRBJ2-7, the V gene TRBV5-1, with 7 bases matching TRBD1. The CDR3 loop spans 16 amino acids. V was pared by 0 bases and J by 0 bases, with 6 bases of the junction left unmatched. Germline CDR1 and CDR2: SGHRS and YFSETQ. CDR3 sequence reads: CASSLAGRTGSYEQYF. The CDR3 coding sequence is TGCGCCAGCAGCTTGGCCGGCCGGACAGGCTCCTACGAGCAGTACTTC. The whole variable domain, remainder taken from reference TRBV5-1 and TRBJ2-7, is KAGVTQTPRYLIKTRGQQVTLSCSPISGHRSVSWYQQTPGQGLQFLFEYFSETQRNKGNFPGRFSGRQFSNSRSEMNVSTLELGDSALYLCASSLAGRTGSYEQYFGPGTRLTVT.

The chain joins TRBV19 to TRBJ2-1; 10 positions match TRBD2. The germline gives CDR1 LNHDA, CDR2 SQIVND (reference sequence). V lost 3 bases, J lost 10 bases, and 9 bases stayed unmatched. This CDR3 has 15 amino acids. The CDR3 nucleotides read TGTGCCAGTAGTATTCGGGCTAGCGGGAGAGGCGAGCAGTTCTTC. It is translated as CASSIRASGRGEQFF.